These 26 T cell receptor beta chains were sequenced from one sample in a study of Ad26.COV2.S vaccination and SARS-CoV-2 variants (dated by TCRdb to about 2021). Library method: the immunoSEQ multiplex PCR assay. The source is immuneACCESS, and TCRdb retained only in-frame sequences with V and J called. Part of the clones is not carried over; for the studies checked, unresolved V genes explain less than half of this, and the remainder is unexplained. Here the sample has about 470,000 clones; 90% occur a single time. About 4.1% of the sample comes from the top ten. The treatment or condition label here, explained by the study, means: around 19 received Ad26.COV2.S at low or high dose, single or two shots; about 5 received placebo; per-sample allocation not given. Repertoires of vaccine and placebo recipients were sequenced from samples taken on day 63 after the first injection. Sequences were derived from peripheral blood, sampled in a trial of Ad26.COV2.S vaccine versus placebo. The receptors here all came from a person aged 18-60 years who received the Ad26.COV2.S COVID-19 vaccine or a placebo.

The V gene is TRBV9, the J gene TRBJ1-1; the D is unclear. Trimming stripped 3 bases from V and 2 bases from J, with 17 bases between. This CDR3 comprises 16 residues. Germline-derived CDR1 and CDR2 are SGDLS and YYNGEE. The CDR3 sequence is CASSEQTGIPNTEAFF. The CDR3 DNA reads as TGTGCCAGCAGCGAACAGACCGGGATTCCTAACACTGAAGCTTTCTTT.

This chain connects TRBV7-2 to TRBJ2-3, with 9 bases identical to TRBD2. The CDR3 is 14 residues long. Losses at the gene ends were 5 bases for V and 5 bases for J; bases not matched to a gene: 5. Germline V gene data show CDR1 as SGHTA and CDR2 as FQGNSA. The CDR3 protein is CASSHSGSGDTQYF. Here the CDR3 DNA reads TGTGCCAGCAGCCATAGCGGGAGTGGAGATACGCAGTATTTT.

The J gene is TRBJ2-1, the V gene TRBV18; D possibly corresponds to TRBD1 (5 bases). V was cut by 5 bases and J by 7 bases, with 12 bases left in between. Germline-derived CDR1 and CDR2 are KGHSH and LQKENI. There are 13 residues in the CDR3. The CDR3 DNA follows: TGTGCCAGCTCAACGACAGAATTGAATGAGCAGTTCTTC. Translating gives CASSTTELNEQFF.

The chain has TRBV18 and TRBJ1-2, with a weak D call TRBD1 (5 bases). The CDR3 spans 13 residues. Trimming removed 3 bases at V and 4 bases at J, with 9 bases between. Per the germline V gene, CDR1 is KGHSH and CDR2 is LQKENI. CDR3 sequence: CASSPEGTYGYTF. Written as DNA, the CDR3 is TGTGCCAGCTCACCGGAGGGGACCTATGGCTACACCTTC.

The genes are TRBV2 and TRBJ2-7, with a tentative D call TRBD1 (5 bases). The CDR3 has 12 residues. Germline-derived CDR1 and CDR2 are SNHLY and FYNNEI. V shed 8 bases and J shed 6 bases, with 14 bases lying between them. This chain's CDR3 is CASGKTVSEQYF. DNA for the CDR3: TGTGCCAGCGGAAAGACAGTTTCCGAGCAGTACTTC.

This clone was seen a few times. V is TRBV7-9 and J is TRBJ2-7; a possible D gene is TRBD2 (7 bases). Trimming took 3 bases from V and 5 from J, leaving 17 bases between them. The CDR3 loop spans 15 amino acids. The germline V gene has CDR1 SEHNR and CDR2 FQNEAQ (reference sequence). The CDR3 sequence: CASSLRGGAADEQYF. The CDR3 coding sequence is TGTGCCAGCAGCTTGAGGGGGGGCGCCGCCGACGAGCAGTACTTC.

The CDR3 DNA follows: TGCGCCAGCAGCTCCCCCCTAGCGGGGCCTACAGATACGCAGTATTTT. This gives the protein CASSSPLAGPTDTQYF. The chain has TRBV5-1 and TRBJ2-3, with TRBD2 identical over 9 bases. The CDR3 contains 16 residues. After removal of 3 bases from V and 3 bases from J, the junction contained 8 bases not matched to a gene. The germline gives CDR1 SGHRS, CDR2 YFSETQ.

The rearrangement uses TRBV2 and TRBJ2-3; TRBD1 agrees at 7 bases. V lost 6 bases, J lost 1 base, and 10 bases stayed unmatched. This CDR3 contains 16 residues. Per germline, CDR1 SNHLY and CDR2 FYNNEI. The CDR3 region has the DNA TGTGCCAGCAGCCCTCGACAGGGTGGCGGCACAGATACGCAGTATTTT. Its protein is CASSPRQGGGTDTQYF.

The chain combines TRBV24-1 with TRBJ2-5, with 12 bases identical to TRBD2. The germline V gene encodes CDR1 KGHDR and CDR2 SFDVKD. This CDR3 is built from 16 residues. The junction had 4 bases not matched to a gene; V was cut back by 2 bases and J by 4 bases. The CDR3 DNA follows: TGTGCCACCAGTGATTCGACTAGCGGGAGTATAGAGACCCAGTACTTC. Translating gives CATSDSTSGSIETQYF.

The V call is TRBV10-2, the J call TRBJ1-1, with TRBD1 matching 8 bases. The germline gives CDR1 WSHSY, CDR2 SAAADI. The CDR3 has 13 amino acids. With 8 bases clipped from V and 7 bases from J, the junction kept 9 bases outside the gene matches. The chain's CDR3 is CASRSGGGGEAFF. Here the CDR3 DNA reads TGCGCCAGCCGGTCAGGGGGCGGAGGTGAAGCTTTCTTT.

V is TRBV27 and J is TRBJ2-1; a weak D match, TRBD2 (7 bases). The CDR3 extends over 16 amino acids. V lost 3 bases, J lost 7 bases, and 19 bases lay in between. The germline V gene has CDR1 MNHEY and CDR2 SMNVEV (reference sequence). DNA of the CDR3: TGTGCCAGCAGTTTGGCGGGGGCTAGACACACGAATGAGCAGTTCTTC. This sequence encodes CASSLAGARHTNEQFF.

This clone was counted once. This chain joins TRBV10-3 and TRBJ1-1, with D possibly matching TRBD1 (5 bases). Germline V gene data show CDR1 as ENHRY and CDR2 as SYGVKD. This CDR3 comprises 14 residues. The V gene lost 0 bases and the J gene lost 4 bases, with 9 bases spanning the gap. This CDR3 reads CAISESAGTTEAFF. The CDR3 DNA reads TGTGCCATCAGTGAGTCGGCTGGGACCACTGAAGCTTTCTTT.

This clone was recorded only once. The chain employs TRBV5-6 and TRBJ2-3, with 14 bases fitting TRBD2. CDR3 size: 16 residues. V shed 3 bases and J 6 bases; nucleotides not matched to a gene: 6. Germline CDR1 reads SGHDT; CDR2 reads YYEEEE. The DNA for the CDR3 is TGTGCCAGCAGCTCCAGACTAGCGGGAGGGCCGGATACGCAGTATTTT. The encoded protein is CASSSRLAGGPDTQYF.

The chain uses TRBV9 and TRBJ2-2; 7 bases line up with TRBD2. CDR1 and CDR2 from the germline V gene are SGDLS and YYNGEE. There are 15 residues in the CDR3. The V segment lost 0 bases and the J segment 5 bases; nucleotides outside the gene matches: 4. The DNA of the CDR3 is TGTGCCAGCAGCGTAGGCGGGAGTCGGACCGGGGAGCTGTTTTTT. Its translation is CASSVGGSRTGELFF.

CDR3 nucleotide sequence: TGTGCCAGCAGTTACGGACCCGATTATGGCTACACCTTC. This translates into CASSYGPDYGYTF. The genes are TRBV6-5 and TRBJ1-2; D gene uncertain. CDR1 is MNHEY, CDR2 SVGAGI, per germline. CDR3 size: 13 residues. V gave up 2 bases and J gave up 5 bases, with 9 bases separating them.

This chain uses TRBV7-9 with TRBJ2-4; D may match TRBD1 or TRBD2 (5 bases each). This CDR3 contains 16 residues. Deletions cut 5 bases from V and 0 bases from J, with 14 bases between. Germline V gene sequence: CDR1 SEHNR, CDR2 FQNEAQ (reference sequence). The CDR3: CASSPRDDRAKNIQYF. DNA of the CDR3: TGTGCCAGCAGCCCCCGGGACGACCGAGCCAAAAACATTCAGTACTTC.

The gene calls are TRBV19 and TRBJ2-1; TRBD2 is a possible D gene (6 bases). The CDR3 covers 16 residues. V gave up 7 bases and J gave up 0 bases, with 16 bases separating them. CDR1 is LNHDA, CDR2 SQIVND, per germline (reference sequence). CDR3 DNA sequence: TGTGCCAGTACCGGGGTTGGAGGGAGCTCCTACAATGAGCAGTTCTTC. Translation: CASTGVGGSSYNEQFF.

The chain uses TRBV7-9 and TRBJ2-1, with TRBD1 matching over 7 bases. Germline CDR1 is SEHNR and CDR2 is FQNEAQ (reference sequence). V gave up 5 bases and J gave up 1 base; unmatched junction bases: 17. The CDR3 covers 19 residues. CDR3 protein: CASSTRATGPRLSYNEQFF. CDR3 DNA: TGTGCCAGCAGCACCCGGGCGACAGGGCCTCGTCTGTCCTACAATGAGCAGTTCTTC. Full variable domain (remainder filled in from reference TRBV7-9 and TRBJ2-1): DTGVSQNPRHKITKRGQNVTFRCDPISEHNRLYWYRQTLGQGPEFLTYFQNEAQLEKSRLLSDRFSAERPKGSFSTLEIQRTEQGDSAMYLCASSTRATGPRLSYNEQFFGPGTRLTVL.

The CDR3 bases are TGCGCCAGCAGCTTGTCCCTAAAAGGAAGGGACACTGAAGCTTTCTTT. Its translation: CASSLSLKGRDTEAFF. The chain links TRBV5-1 to TRBJ1-1; D is unresolved. Germline CDR1 SGHRS, CDR2 YFSETQ. With 1 base removed from V and 3 bases from J, the gap between germline ends came to 16 bases. The CDR3 length is 16 residues. The full variable domain, its missing parts supplied by reference TRBV5-1 and TRBJ1-1, is KAGVTQTPRYLIKTRGQQVTLSCSPISGHRSVSWYQQTPGQGLQFLFEYFSETQRNKGNFPGRFSGRQFSNSRSEMNVSTLELGDSALYLCASSLSLKGRDTEAFFGQGTRLTVV.

The chain combines TRBV24-1 with TRBJ2-1, with 9 bases that match TRBD1. With 7 bases clipped from V and 8 bases from J, the junction kept 8 bases outside the gene matches. The CDR3 consists of 14 residues. Germline CDR1 KGHDR, CDR2 SFDVKD. This chain's CDR3 is CATRGTGLSYEQFF. CDR3 DNA sequence: TGTGCCACCAGGGGGACAGGGTTGAGCTATGAGCAGTTCTTC.

The gene calls are TRBV27 and TRBJ2-7; 8 nucleotides line up with TRBD2. The CDR3 length is 15 residues. CDR1 is MNHEY and CDR2 is SMNVEV in the germline V gene (reference sequence). Trimming took 2 bases from V and 2 from J; bases not matched to a gene: 5. The CDR3 spells CASSLIREGPYEQYF. CDR3 nucleotides: TGTGCCAGCAGTTTAATACGGGAGGGCCCCTACGAGCAGTACTTC.

V and J are TRBV12-3 or TRBV12-4 and TRBJ2-7, with D possibly TRBD1 on 6 matching bases. Deletions cut 8 bases from V and 3 bases from J, with 14 bases between. CDR3 size: 13 residues. Written as DNA, the CDR3 is TGTGCCAGCTCCAGAGGACAGAACTACGAGCAGTACTTC. It translates to CASSRGQNYEQYF.

The J gene is TRBJ2-7, the V gene TRBV4-3, with D uncertain. There are 14 residues in the CDR3. The V gene lost 1 base and the J gene lost 3 bases, with 10 bases spanning the gap. Germline V gene sequence: CDR1 LGHNA, CDR2 YSLEER. The CDR3: CASSQVRPSYEQYF. Here the CDR3 DNA reads TGCGCCAGCAGCCAAGTACGACCTAGCTACGAGCAGTACTTC.

The genes are TRBV27 and TRBJ1-2; 11 bases are a match to TRBD1. This CDR3 spans 14 amino acids. Germline V gene data show CDR1 as MNHEY and CDR2 as SMNVEV (reference sequence). With 5 bases clipped from V and 7 bases from J, the junction kept 6 bases outside the gene matches. The CDR3 region is CASSRDRGRGGYTF. The CDR3 nucleotides read TGTGCCAGCAGTCGGGACAGGGGGAGGGGTGGCTACACCTTC.

The rearrangement links TRBV29-1 to TRBJ2-1, with TRBD2 identical over 7 bases. The junction had 9 bases not matched to a gene; V was cut back by 7 bases and J by 0 bases. Germline assignment: CDR1 SQVTM and CDR2 ANQGSEA. The CDR3 is 15 amino acids. The CDR3 protein is CSGHGTTSSYNEQFF. CDR3 DNA: TGCAGCGGGCACGGGACTACTAGCTCCTACAATGAGCAGTTCTTC.

This rearrangement joins TRBV21-1 to TRBJ2-1. TRBV21-1 is assigned pseudogene status. This CDR3 has 16 residues. CDR3 residues: CASSKVGVSLGNEQFF. The CDR3 bases are TGTGCCAGCAGCAAAGTAGGAGTATCCCTGGGGAATGAGCAGTTCTTC.